This TCR beta chain was recovered during a study of blood T cell repertoires in COVID-19. Study context: Sites in the United States, Italy and Spain provided acute and convalescent COVID-19 samples. T cells, B-cell-depleted T cells, or PBMCs supplied cDNA or gDNA.

As processed by the authors: Amplification from reference gene primers served as the basis for estimated nucleated cell counts. Produced via immunoSEQ multiplex PCR; TCRdb's table is partial and in-frame only. V and J calls and clone size are those listed in that table; D and trimming were worked out from the DNA. Of 60,000 to 100,000 clones in the sample, around nine tenths were seen once. Germline V CDR1 and CDR2: LGHDT, YNNKEL (reference sequence). V lost 2 bases to trimming and J lost 2 bases; unmatched junction nucleotides: 4. This CDR3 is built from 16 residues. J is TRBJ2-3 and V is TRBV3-1 (or the pseudogene TRBV3-2); 10 bases are a match to TRBD2. This receptor was taken from a man aged 50-60 years with active COVID-19. The sequencing sample was made of peripheral blood. The CDR3, as DNA: TGTGCCAGCAGCCAATCGAGCGGGGGGGCCACAGATACGCAGTATTTT. Translation: CASSQSSGGATDTQYF.